This T cell receptor beta chain was identified during a study of T cells in Graves' hyperthyroidism and ophthalmopathy. About the research overall: Sampling of peripheral blood happened at initial diagnosis, prior to any treatment. Overall study results and limits: Among clonotypes expanded in thyroid above 0.001, most were also found in blood.

To note about this clonotype: As yet, its antigen is unknown.

Clinical symptoms, serum thyroxine, TRAb, thyroid ultrasound and orbital computed tomography informed diagnoses. Amplified TCR beta CDR3 regions came from RNA transcripts. During a first-round RT-PCR of the TCR CDR3, the HTBI primer set was used. TCRdb itself ran the multiplex PCR reads through MiXCR, one entry per CDR3 protein. This table has about 640,000 distinct CDR3 sequences, less than 25% appearing once. V gave up 7 bases and J gave up 1 base; unmatched junction bases: 9. The germline gives CDR1 KGHDR, CDR2 SFDVKD. This CDR3 has 18 amino acids. What was sequenced was blood. The sequence derives from a man aged 25-45 years with Graves' ophthalmopathy. This rearrangement joins TRBV24-1 to TRBJ2-1; 13 bases are a match to TRBD2. CDR3 DNA: TGTGCCACCAGCTTCCCGGGACTAGCGGGACCTTCCTACAATGAGCAGTTCTTC. Its translation is CATSFPGLAGPSYNEQFF.